The rows below give T cell receptor beta chains drawn from one sample of a study of CD4 and CD8 cells across lung adenocarcinoma regions. A single record per CDR3 protein comes from TCRdb applying MiXCR to the PCR reads. Counted here are about 3,400 distinct CDR3 sequences, around two thirds occurring once; the ten biggest clones make up 15%. The sample was CD4+ T cells from the margin of a lung tumor. Receptors originate from a male donor with lung adenocarcinoma. The CD4 and CD8 labels of this study may be unreliable. Each CDR3 is given with its conserved first and last residue. D genes are given only for firm matches. Only part of the rows carry a size: once, few, many, or a class if the clone is expanded.

d_gene	j_gene	abundance	v_gene	CDR3nt	CDR3aa
.	TRBJ2-1	.	TRBV25-1	TGTGCCAGCAGCTCCCTCTACAATGAGCAGTTCTTC	CASSSLYNEQFF
.	TRBJ2-1	.	TRBV10-1	TGCGCCAGCAGCCAAATAGCAAATGCGCAGTTCTTC	CASSQIANAQFF
TRBD1	TRBJ2-6	.	TRBV12-3/TRBV12-4	TGTGCCAGCAGTTTGGACAGGCCCTTGGGGGCCAACGTCCTGACTTTC	CASSLDRPLGANVLTF
.	TRBJ2-1	few	TRBV12-3/TRBV12-4	TGTGCCAGCAGTCGTGGGACTCCTCCCGGGCAGTTCTTC	CASSRGTPPGQFF
.	TRBJ2-3	.	TRBV27	TGTGCCAGCAGTTGGGGGAGCAGGAGGGGGCGCACAGATACGCAGTATTTT	CASSWGSRRGRTDTQYF
.	TRBJ2-5	.	TRBV6-1	TGTGCCAGCAGTGTGAATAGAAGAGCGATCAATGAGCAGTACTTC	CASSVNRRAINEQYF
.	TRBJ2-1	.	TRBV6-1	TGTGCCAGCAGTGAAGGGGGCGCGGTCAATGAGCAGTTCTTC	CASSEGGAVNEQFF
TRBD1	TRBJ2-5	few	TRBV6-1	TGTGCCAGCTCCGGACAGGGAGAGACCCAGTACTTC	CASSGQGETQYF
TRBD2	TRBJ2-5	few	TRBV6-5	TGTGCCAGCGGAGGACTAGCGGGCCAAGAGACCCAGTACTTC	CASGGLAGQETQYF
.	TRBJ1-3	.	TRBV6-5	TGTGCCAGCAGTTACCTCACTACAGGGACTGGAAACACCATATATTTT	CASSYLTTGTGNTIYF
.	TRBJ1-1	large	TRBV6-1	TGTGCCTCAAGGCGGGGGTTCGACACTGAAGCTTTCTTT	CASRRGFDTEAFF
TRBD1	TRBJ1-1	.	TRBV12-3/TRBV12-4	TGTGCCAGCGAGGGACAGGCTAAAACTGAAGCTTTCTTT	CASEGQAKTEAFF
.	TRBJ2-5	.	TRBV7-2	TGTGCCAGCAGCTGGGGTGCGAGGGGGGGCAGAGAGACCCAGTACTTC	CASSWGARGGRETQYF
.	TRBJ2-5	.	TRBV7-6	TGTGCCAGCAGCTTAGCGCAAACTGCCCAAGAGACCCAGTACTTC	CASSLAQTAQETQYF
.	TRBJ1-2	.	TRBV6-1	TGTGCCAGCACCAACGGGGGGGGCTACACCTTC	CASTNGGGYTF
.	TRBJ2-5	once	TRBV6-1	TGTGCCAGCAGCGCCTACGCGTACCAAGAGACCCAGTACTTC	CASSAYAYQETQYF
.	TRBJ2-3	.	TRBV12-3/TRBV12-4	TGTGCCAGCAGAAGGGCCCTCGCAGATACGCAGTATTTT	CASRRALADTQYF
TRBD2	TRBJ2-1	.	TRBV7-8	TGTGCCAGCAGCAGTAAGACTAGCGGGAGTGGCAATGAGCAGTTCTTC	CASSSKTSGSGNEQFF
.	TRBJ2-7	.	TRBV6-1	TGTGCCAGCACCCTAGGGGGGAACCGCGAGCAGTACTTC	CASTLGGNREQYF
.	TRBJ1-4	.	TRBV6-1	TGTGCCAGCAGGGCTAGGGGGATCGGTAATGAAAAACTGTTTTTT	CASRARGIGNEKLFF
TRBD1	TRBJ2-3	.	TRBV6-1	TGTGCCAGCGGGGACAGGGGCACAGATACGCAGTATTTT	CASGDRGTDTQYF
.	TRBJ2-3	.	TRBV6-1	TGTGCCAGCAGTGAACTCGGCACCGACACAGACATTCAGTATTTT	CASSELGTDTDIQYF
.	TRBJ2-1	.	TRBV6-2/TRBV6-3	TGTGCCAGCAGTTACGGGCCCTCCTACGATGAGCAGTTCTTC	CASSYGPSYDEQFF
.	TRBJ2-5	.	TRBV6-1	TGTGCCAGCAGTGAAGGGGGGGCTCAAGAGACCCAGTACTTC	CASSEGGAQETQYF
.	TRBJ2-4	.	TRBV6-1	TGTGCCAGCAGCAAGCGGACTGGCGGCAGTGACCAAAACATTCAGTACTTC	CASSKRTGGSDQNIQYF
TRBD2	TRBJ2-5	once	TRBV12-3/TRBV12-4	TGTGCCAGCAGTAGGACTAGCGGGAAGGTAGAGACCCAGTACTTC	CASSRTSGKVETQYF
.	TRBJ2-1	few	TRBV6-1	TGTGCCAGCAGCAGGCAGTGGAGCGAGCAGTTCTTC	CASSRQWSEQFF
TRBD2	TRBJ2-2	few	TRBV6-1	TGTGCCAGCAGTACGGGACTAGCGGGGGACACCGGGGAGCTGTTTTTT	CASSTGLAGDTGELFF
.	TRBJ2-7	few	TRBV7-3	TGTGCCAGCAGCTTAACGGGATCCAGCTCTTACGAGCAGTACTTC	CASSLTGSSSYEQYF
TRBD1	TRBJ1-2	large	TRBV6-1	TGTGCCAGCAGTCTAACGACAGGGGGGGCGGGTAGCTACACCTTC	CASSLTTGGAGSYTF
.	TRBJ1-1	few	TRBV24-1	TGTGCCACCAGTGACACAGACGCTGAAGCTTTCTTT	CATSDTDAEAFF
TRBD1	TRBJ2-5	once	TRBV6-4	TGTGCCAACAGCCGCGGACAGGGGGCTGGGAATGAGCAGTACTTC	CANSRGQGAGNEQYF
.	TRBJ2-5	few	TRBV6-1	TGTGCCAGCAGACCCGGACAGACCGGAGAGACCCAGTACTTC	CASRPGQTGETQYF